The 6 T cell receptor beta chains given below trace back to one sample, sequenced in a study of blood T cell repertoires in COVID-19. Clones were sequenced by immunoSEQ multiplex PCR, and TCRdb holds only the in-frame ones, with some missing. Of approximately 150,000 clones listed, 65% to 85% are singletons. The specimen sequenced was PBMCs or T cells enriched from blood (not recorded which). These receptors all come from a man between 65 and 80 years old who had been exposed to COVID-19.

This clone was observed a single time. CDR3 loop: CASSPGYSNQPQHF. The CDR3 DNA reads as TGTGCCAGCAGTCCGGGATATAGCAATCAGCCCCAGCATTTT. The chain employs TRBV2 and TRBJ1-5; D is uncertain. Germline V gene lookup returns CDR1 SNHLY and CDR2 FYNNEI. This CDR3 is built from 14 residues. V shed 5 bases and J shed 0 bases, with 8 bases lying between them.

J is TRBJ1-1 and V is TRBV5-1, with D unclear. Germline lookup yields CDR1 SGHRS and CDR2 YFSETQ. Trimming left V 7 bases short and J 3 bases short, with 7 bases between. CDR3 length equals 11 residues. CDR3 loop: CASRGDTEAFF. CDR3 DNA sequence: TGCGCCAGCCGGGGAGACACTGAAGCTTTCTTT.

The chain is built from TRBV27 and TRBJ2-1; 7 bases align to TRBD1. V shed 8 bases and J 2 bases; nucleotides not matched to a gene: 6. In germline, CDR1 is MNHEY, CDR2 SMNVEV (reference sequence). The CDR3 is made up of 14 amino acids. CDR3 protein: CASFQGVPYNEQFF. DNA of the CDR3: TGTGCCAGCTTCCAGGGGGTTCCCTACAATGAGCAGTTCTTC.

The CDR3 spells CASSRTTSPENIQYF. In DNA form, the CDR3 reads TGTGCCAGCTCACGCACGACTAGTCCAGAAAACATTCAGTACTTC. This rearrangement joins TRBV18 to TRBJ2-4; D might be TRBD2 (6 bases). The CDR3 sequence is 15 residues long. Germline V gene lookup returns CDR1 KGHSH and CDR2 LQKENI. V was clipped by 4 bases and J by 5 bases, with 15 bases between them.

J is TRBJ1-5 and V is TRBV7-2; D remains unclear. Germline V gene sequence: CDR1 SGHTA, CDR2 FQGNSA. CDR3 length: 15 residues. Trimming took off 5 bases at V and 0 bases at J, with 11 bases between the two ends. As DNA, the CDR3 is TGTGCCAGCAGCGCCTCCGGTTATAGCAATCAGCCCCAGCATTTT. It yields the protein CASSASGYSNQPQHF.

V and J are TRBV30 and TRBJ1-4, with TRBD1 matching 9 bases. The trim removed 3 bases at V and 0 bases at J, leaving 2 bases unmatched. The CDR3 is made up of 15 amino acids. Germline V CDR1 and CDR2: GTSNPN, SVGIG (reference sequence). CDR3 region: CAWRDRGTTNEKLFF. Written as DNA, the CDR3 is TGTGCCTGGAGGGACAGGGGCACAACTAATGAAAAACTGTTTTTT.